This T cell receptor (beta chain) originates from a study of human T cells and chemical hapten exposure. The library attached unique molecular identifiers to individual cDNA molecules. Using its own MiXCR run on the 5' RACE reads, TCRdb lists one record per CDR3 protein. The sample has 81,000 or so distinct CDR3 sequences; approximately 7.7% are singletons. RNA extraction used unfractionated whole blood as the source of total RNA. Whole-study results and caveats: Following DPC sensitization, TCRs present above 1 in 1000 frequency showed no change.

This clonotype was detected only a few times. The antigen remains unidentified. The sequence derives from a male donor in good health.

DNA of the CDR3: TGTGCCAGCAGCTTAAAATTAGGACGAGAGTACTTC. The encoded protein is CASSLKLGREYF. The chain links TRBV7-2 to TRBJ2-5; D call uncertain. The V and J ends lost 2 bases and 12 bases respectively, with 13 bases between them. This CDR3 region has 12 residues. The germline CDR1 and CDR2 sequences are SGHTA and FQGNSA. The whole variable domain, filled in from reference TRBV7-2 and TRBJ2-5, reads GAGVSQSPSNKVTEKGKDVELRCDPISGHTALYWYRQSLGQGLEFLIYFQGNSAPDKSGLPSDRFSAERTGGSVSTLTIQRTQQEDSAVYLCASSLKLGREYFGPGTRLLVL.